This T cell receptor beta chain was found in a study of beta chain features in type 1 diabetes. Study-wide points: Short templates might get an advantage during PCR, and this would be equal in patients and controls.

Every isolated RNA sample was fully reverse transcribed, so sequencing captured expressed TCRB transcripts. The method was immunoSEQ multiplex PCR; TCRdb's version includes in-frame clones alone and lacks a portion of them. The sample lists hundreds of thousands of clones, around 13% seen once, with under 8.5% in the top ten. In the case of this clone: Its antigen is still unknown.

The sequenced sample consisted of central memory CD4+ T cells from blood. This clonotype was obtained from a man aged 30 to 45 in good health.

DNA for the CDR3: TGTGCCAGCAGGAGCTCGGGGGGGATGGGCAATCAGCCCCAGCATTTT. This sequence encodes CASRSSGGMGNQPQHF. The rearrangement uses TRBV27 and TRBJ1-5; a possible D gene is TRBD1 (5 bases). Germline CDR1 MNHEY, CDR2 SMNVEV (reference sequence). The length of the CDR3 is 16 residues. The germline V and J ends were trimmed by 6 bases and 2 bases, with 17 bases remaining between them.